This TCR beta chain was captured by sequencing in a study of beta chain features in type 1 diabetes. Study conclusions and caveats: The study found fewer insertions and more deletions at VDJ junctions in type 1 diabetes patients. A possible short-template PCR bias applies equally to patients and controls. There was a moderate but significant shortening of TCRB CDR3s in all four CD4+ subsets of Type 1 diabetes patients.

The V gene end was trimmed by 5 bases and the J gene end by 2 bases; junction bases not matched to a gene: 4. The CDR3 is 14 residues long. The germline V gene has CDR1 PRHDT and CDR2 FYEKMQ (reference sequence). Expressed TCRB transcripts were sequenced because the isolated RNA had all been reverse transcribed beforehand. The method was immunoSEQ multiplex PCR; TCRdb's version includes in-frame clones alone and lacks a portion of them. The repertoire includes a few hundred thousand clones, roughly 22% of them detected once, and roughly 0.028% sits in the top ten. There was one heparinised blood draw per donor, averaging roughly 100 mL. Points on this clone: Its antigen remains unknown.

J is TRBJ2-7 and V is TRBV13; 9 nucleotides line up with TRBD2. Sequencing used naive CD4+ T cells from blood. This clonotype was sampled from a woman between 40 and 50 years old with type 1 diabetes. The CDR3: CASSRTSETYEQYF. As DNA, the CDR3 is TGTGCCAGCAGCCGGACTAGCGAGACCTACGAGCAGTACTTC.